This TCR beta chain is from a study of CD8 T cells in ankylosing spondylitis. The study's findings and limits: Disease-linked clones displayed a CD8+ phenotype and appeared relatively rarely in peripheral blood. Eight or nine highly homologous variants made up a TCR beta motif that seemed to typify ankylosing spondylitis blood.

This clonotype was found many times. No antigen is known for it. A single record per CDR3 protein comes from TCRdb applying MiXCR to the 5' RACE reads. The table records just under 550,000 distinct CDR3 sequences, approximately 12% of them present only once. The germline V gene encodes CDR1 SEHNR and CDR2 FQNEAQ (reference sequence). Trimming removed 5 bases from V and 2 bases from J; junction bases left unmatched: 7. The length of the CDR3 is 16 residues. The sample consisted of blood, either unsorted or a sorted T cell fraction (not recorded which). This TCR was sampled from a male donor with ankylosing spondylitis. The J gene is TRBJ2-1, the V gene TRBV7-9, with 9 bases fitting TRBD1. The CDR3 region is CASSLRQGGAYNEQFF. Here the CDR3 DNA reads TGTGCCAGCAGCCTTCGACAGGGGGGAGCCTACAATGAGCAGTTCTTC.